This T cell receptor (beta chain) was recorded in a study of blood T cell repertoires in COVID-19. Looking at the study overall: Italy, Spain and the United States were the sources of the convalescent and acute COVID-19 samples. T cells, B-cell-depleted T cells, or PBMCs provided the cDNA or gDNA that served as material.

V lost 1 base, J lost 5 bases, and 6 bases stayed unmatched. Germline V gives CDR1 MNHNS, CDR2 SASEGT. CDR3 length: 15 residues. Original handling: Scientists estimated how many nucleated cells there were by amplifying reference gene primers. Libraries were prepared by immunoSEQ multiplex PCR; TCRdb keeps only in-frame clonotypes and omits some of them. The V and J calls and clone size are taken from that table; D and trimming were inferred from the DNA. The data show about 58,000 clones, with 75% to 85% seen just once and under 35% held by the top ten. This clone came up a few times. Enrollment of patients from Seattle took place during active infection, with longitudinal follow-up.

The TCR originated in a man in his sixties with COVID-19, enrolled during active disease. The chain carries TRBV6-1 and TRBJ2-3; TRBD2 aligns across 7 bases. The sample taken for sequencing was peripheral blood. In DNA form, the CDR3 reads TGTGCCAGCAGTGAAGAGGGAGGGTTAAGAGATACGCAGTATTTT. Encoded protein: CASSEEGGLRDTQYF.